The clone carrying this T cell receptor beta chain came up a few times. On average, the one heparinised blood draw given by each donor was around 110 mL. Cells sorted by CD45RO/CCR7/CD25/CD127/CD95/CD27 comprised CD4+ naive, central memory, regulatory and stem cell-like memory cells. The authors reverse transcribed all of the isolated RNA, so sequencing captured expressed TCRB transcripts. There were 3.5 million to 4.5 million reads on average in the naive, central memory and regulatory T cell samples. Measured with immunoSEQ multiplex PCR; TCRdb has only the in-frame clones, and not every one. The sample holds 350,000 to 400,000 clones; roughly 16% are singletons and the top ten take about 0.019%. The record originates from a study of beta chain features in type 1 diabetes. The sequencing sample was made of naive CD4+ T cells from blood. The sequence derives from a woman aged 18 to 35 in good health.

The DNA for the CDR3 is TGTGCCACCCAGCGGGAGAGGTTTGATGAGCAGTTCTTC. Translated, it gives CATQRERFDEQFF. The rearrangement uses TRBV28 and TRBJ2-1, with 8 bases that match TRBD2. The CDR3 has 13 amino acids. V shed 10 bases and J 8 bases; nucleotides not matched to a gene: 10. From germline, CDR1 is MDHEN and CDR2 SYDVKM. Looking up the rest from reference TRBV28 and TRBJ2-1 gives the full variable domain: DVKVTQSSRYLVKRTGEKVFLECVQDMDHENMFWYRQDPGLGLRLIYFSYDVKMKEKGDIPEGYSVSREKKERFSLILESASTNQTSMYLCATQRERFDEQFFGPGTRLTVL.